This entry lists 22 T cell receptor beta chains sequenced from one sample in a study of breast tumors, draining lymph nodes, adjacent tissues. TCRdb reanalysed the multiplex PCR reads using MiXCR and keeps one entry per CDR3 protein. The data hold more than 250,000 distinct CDR3 sequences, with 30% observed a single time. Samples came from axillary lymph nodes draining the breast cancer. The sample was axillary lymph node tissue. These receptors were taken from a female donor with breast cancer. Some clones in this sample may be carry-over from other donors' samples.

This clonotype was observed many times. The J gene is TRBJ2-7, the V gene TRBV7-2, with 11 bases aligning to TRBD2. After removal of 5 bases from V and 4 bases from J, the junction contained 7 bases not matched to a gene. The CDR3 length is 15 residues. CDR1 and CDR2 (germline): SGHTA, FQGNSA. The CDR3 bases are TGTGCCAGCAGCCAGGGGGCTAGCGGGAGGTACGAGCAGTACTTC. Translated, it gives CASSQGASGRYEQYF.

This clonotype was recorded at least ten times. V and J are TRBV20-1 and TRBJ2-3; 8 bases align to TRBD2. J lost 4 bases, V lost 0 bases, and 0 bases had no gene match. Looked up from germline, CDR1 is DFQATT and CDR2 is SNEGSKA (reference sequence). The CDR3 spans 13 residues. This CDR3 reads CSAREAGADTQYF. CDR3 nucleotide sequence: TGCAGTGCTAGAGAAGCGGGGGCAGATACGCAGTATTTT.

This clonotype showed up just a few times. This sequence joins TRBV5-8 and TRBJ1-2; unclear D gene. The CDR3 has 15 amino acids. Germline V gene data show CDR1 as SGHTS and CDR2 as YDEGEE. V was trimmed by 2 bases and J by 4 bases, leaving 15 bases between them. The CDR3 sequence: CASSLAGGSRYGYTF. CDR3 nucleotides: TGTGCCAGCAGCTTAGCGGGAGGTTCGCGCTATGGCTACACCTTC.

This clonotype was recorded at least ten times. This chain links TRBV11-1 with TRBJ2-7, with D tentatively TRBD2 (5 bases). This CDR3 has 13 amino acids. The V end was cut by 5 bases, the J end by 7 bases, with 15 bases between. CDR1 is SGHAT and CDR2 is FQDESV in the germline V gene (reference sequence). DNA for the CDR3: TGTGCCAGCAGCGTCCAAGAGTCGGGGGAGCAGTACTTC. It encodes CASSVQESGEQYF. The complete variable domain, with remaining parts taken from reference TRBV11-1 and TRBJ2-7, reads EAEVAQSPRYKITEKSQAVAFWCDPISGHATLYWYRQILGQGPELLVQFQDESVVDDSQLPKDRFSAERLKGVDSTLKIQPAELGDSAMYLCASSVQESGEQYFGPGTRLTVT.

The table lists this clonotype with many counts. The chain combines TRBV5-8 with TRBJ2-3, with D perhaps matching TRBD2 (7 bases). Germline CDR1 and CDR2: SGHTS and YDEGEE. The V gene lost 4 bases and the J gene lost 5 bases, with 11 bases spanning the gap. There are 13 residues in the CDR3. The CDR3 region has the DNA TGTGCCAGCAGCCCGCGGGGGCGAGATACGCAGTATTTT. It specifies CASSPRGRDTQYF. The full variable domain, its missing parts supplied by reference TRBV5-8 and TRBJ2-3, is EAGVTQSPTHLIKTRGQQATLRCSPISGHTSVYWYQQALGLGLQFLLWYDEGEERNRGNFPPRFSGRQFPNYSSELNVNALELEDSALYLCASSPRGRDTQYFGPGTRLTVL.

Concerning this clonotype itself: A much bigger clone sits one base away, suggesting this may be a read error. This chain uses TRBV7-8 with TRBJ2-3, with 9 nucleotides matching TRBD2. CDR1 and CDR2 (germline): SGHVS, FQNEAQ. The CDR3 length is 23 residues. The V and J ends lost 3 bases and 0 bases, in that order; junction bases with no gene match: 25. In DNA, the CDR3 is TGTGCCAGCAGCTTCCCAGCGCGACACACCGGACTAGCGCGAGGGCGGAGCACAGATACGCAGTATTTT. The encoded protein is CASSFPARHTGLARGRSTDTQYF.

Concerning this clonotype itself: A read error may explain this, as a much larger clone is one base away. The genes are TRBV5-1 and TRBJ2-1; maybe TRBD1 (6 bases). This CDR3 spans 15 amino acids. Per germline, CDR1 SGHRS and CDR2 YFSETQ. The CDR3 is CASSLGGGGPNEQLF. The CDR3 DNA reads TGCGCCAGCAGCTTAGGGGGTGGTGGACCCAATGAGCAGCTCTTC.

Many counts were recorded for this clonotype. This chain uses TRBV10-3 with TRBJ2-7; maybe TRBD2 (6 bases). The V gene lost 4 bases and the J gene lost 5 bases, with 6 bases spanning the gap. The CDR3 extends over 11 amino acids. The germline gives CDR1 ENHRY, CDR2 SYGVKD. The CDR3 DNA reads TGTGCCATCAGTGCGGGAGACGAGCAGTACTTC. It yields the protein CAISAGDEQYF.

Turning to this clonotype: Here the CDR3 omits its conserved ending phenylalanine or tryptophan, so a read error is the likely source. This chain links TRBV29-1 with TRBJ1-1; 7 nucleotides align to TRBD1. The CDR3 totals 16 residues. Germline V lookup: CDR1 SQVTM, CDR2 ANQGSEA. Unmatched junction bases numbered 13, after V lost 6 bases and J lost 0 bases. CDR3 DNA sequence: TGCAGCGTCCCAGGGGGGGTTAGTAGTGTGAACACTGAAGCTTTCTCT. This gives the protein CSVPGGVSSVNTEAFS.

This clonotype was seen at least ten times. The chain recombines TRBV5-8 with TRBJ2-1, with 10 bases matching TRBD2. The germline V gene has CDR1 SGHTS and CDR2 YDEGEE. V shed 5 bases, J shed 5 bases, and the junction held 13 bases outside the gene matches. This CDR3 contains 17 residues. CDR3 sequence: CASSRTKVAGGHNEQFF. The CDR3 DNA follows: TGTGCCAGCAGTAGGACTAAGGTAGCGGGAGGCCACAATGAGCAGTTCTTC. Full variable domain (outside the CDR3, taken from reference TRBV5-8 and TRBJ2-1): EAGVTQSPTHLIKTRGQQATLRCSPISGHTSVYWYQQALGLGLQFLLWYDEGEERNRGNFPPRFSGRQFPNYSSELNVNALELEDSALYLCASSRTKVAGGHNEQFFGPGTRLTVL.

This clonotype was seen once. This chain links TRBV15 with TRBJ2-7; 11 bases fit TRBD2. The germline gives CDR1 LNHNV, CDR2 YYDKDF (reference sequence). Unmatched junction bases numbered 9, after V lost 1 base and J lost 13 bases. The CDR3 has 14 residues. The chain's CDR3 is CATSRGLAGGGQYF. DNA for the CDR3: TGTGCCACCAGCAGAGGTCTAGCGGGAGGCGGGCAATACTTC.

This clonotype was seen at least ten times. J is TRBJ2-7 and V is TRBV30; no firm D call. The CDR3 runs 12 residues. Germline CDR1 GTSNPN, CDR2 SVGIG (reference sequence). The V end lost 2 bases, the J end lost 3 bases, and 8 bases lay between the germline ends. The CDR3 loop reads CAWSQTNYEQYF. The CDR3 DNA follows: TGTGCCTGGAGTCAAACGAACTACGAGCAGTACTTC.

In regard to this clonotype: This could be a read error, since a much larger clone is one nucleotide away. The gene calls are TRBV5-1 and TRBJ2-1, with D maybe TRBD2 (6 bases). CDR1 is SGHRS, CDR2 YFSETQ, per germline. The CDR3 extends over 13 amino acids. The chain's CDR3 is CASSPWGVNERFF. The CDR3, as DNA: TGCGCCAGCAGCCCCTGGGGGGTAAATGAGCGGTTCTTC. Based on the CDR3 plus reference TRBV5-1 and TRBJ2-1, the full variable domain is KAGVTQTPRYLIKTRGQQVTLSCSPISGHRSVSWYQQTPGQGLQFLFEYFSETQRNKGNFPGRFSGRQFSNSRSEMNVSTLELGDSALYLCASSPWGVNERFFGPGTRLTVL.

This clonotype was seen many times. This chain joins TRBV18 and TRBJ1-6, with 8 bases lining up with TRBD1. Germline values: CDR1 KGHSH, CDR2 LQKENI. Unmatched junction bases numbered 4, after V lost 2 bases and J lost 10 bases. This CDR3 contains 14 residues. This CDR3 reads CASSPGQGRSPLHF. CDR3 coding DNA: TGTGCCAGCTCACCAGGACAGGGAAGGTCACCCCTCCACTTT.

This clonotype appeared many times. The rearrangement uses TRBV19 and TRBJ1-6, with D perhaps matching TRBD1 (5 bases). The CDR3 extends over 16 amino acids. V was trimmed by 3 bases and J by 7 bases, leaving 16 bases between them. Germline CDR1 and CDR2: LNHDA and SQIVND (reference sequence). The CDR3 DNA reads TGTGCCAGTAGTATTGGCGGGCAGGGTTCGAATTCACCCCTCCACTTT. Its translation: CASSIGGQGSNSPLHF.

This clonotype has a count of ten or more. The chain recombines TRBV5-1 with TRBJ2-3; the D is unclear. The CDR3 is made up of 14 amino acids. V lost 6 bases and J 2 bases, leaving 13 bases between the germline ends. Germline-derived CDR1 and CDR2 are SGHRS and YFSETQ. The CDR3 coding sequence is TGCGCCAGCAAGAGCGCTTCCAACACAGATACGCAGTATTTT. It encodes CASKSASNTDTQYF.

About this clonotype: This CDR3 fails to terminate in the conserved phenylalanine or tryptophan, so it likely reflects a read error. The rearrangement joins TRBV3-1 to TRBJ1-3; TRBD1 matches 8 bases. V gave up 1 base and J gave up 4 bases; unmatched junction bases: 3. This CDR3 region has 15 residues. Per the germline V gene, CDR1 is LGHDT and CDR2 is YNNKEL (reference sequence). Here the CDR3 DNA reads TGTGCCAGCAGCCAAGGGACAGGGTCCGGAAACACCATATATCTT. It codes for CASSQGTGSGNTIYL.

This chain connects TRBV11-2 to TRBJ2-7; TRBD2 matches 14 bases. This CDR3 has 16 residues. The trim removed 1 base at V and 4 bases at J, leaving 3 bases unmatched. CDR1 and CDR2 from the germline V gene are SGHAT and FQNNGV. The CDR3 region is CASSLGTSGRRYEQYF. For the CDR3, the DNA is TGTGCCAGCAGCTTAGGGACTAGCGGGAGGCGATACGAGCAGTACTTC.

This clonotype was observed many times. The chain employs TRBV7-2 and TRBJ2-2, with 11 bases lining up with TRBD2. Per germline, CDR1 SGHTA and CDR2 FQGNSA. The CDR3 runs to 17 residues. The J segment lost 4 bases and the V segment lost 1 base, leaving 5 bases of the junction unmatched. The CDR3 region has the DNA TGTGCCAGCAGCTTAGAGGCTAGCGGGAGGTTCACCGGGGAGCTGTTTTTT. It is translated as CASSLEASGRFTGELFF.

Only a few counts were recorded for this clonotype. Possible read error: a much larger clone is one base away. The rearrangement links TRBV7-9 to TRBJ2-3, with 9 bases lining up with TRBD1. Germline CDR1 SEHNR, CDR2 FQNEAQ (reference sequence). With 5 bases clipped from V and 2 bases from J, the junction kept 8 bases outside the gene matches. This CDR3 is 16 amino acids long. The CDR3 DNA reads TGTGCCAGCAGCCTCCCGACAGGGGGTTCCACAGATACGCAGTATTTT. Translated, it gives CASSLPTGGSTDTQYF.

Ten or more counts support this clonotype. V gene TRBV5-1 combines with J gene TRBJ2-3; TRBD1 is a possible D gene (6 bases). The V end lost 3 bases, the J end lost 0 bases, and 11 bases lay between the germline ends. This CDR3 contains 15 residues. Per the germline V gene, CDR1 is SGHRS and CDR2 is YFSETQ. The CDR3 nucleotides read TGCGCCAGCAGCTGGACAGCGGCTAGCACAGATACGCAGTATTTT. Residues: CASSWTAASTDTQYF.

A single count supports this clonotype. This sequence may be a read error, since a much larger clone differs from it by one base. The chain links TRBV11-2 to TRBJ2-5, with D unresolved. Germline-derived CDR1 and CDR2 are SGHAT and FQNNGV. CDR3 size: 16 residues. V was cut by 3 bases and J by 2 bases, with 16 bases left in between. CDR3 nucleotide sequence: TGTGCCAGCAGCTTGGGTCCCCTGGCGGTACAAGAGACCCAGTACTTC. Residues: CASSLGPLAVQETQYF.